This T cell receptor beta chain stems from a study of T cells after yellow fever vaccination. As for the study in general: For low cell numbers, libraries were made with SMART-Seq v4 Ultra Low Input. Study conclusions and caveats: It was a weaker secondary response, yet one that peaked faster, at day 5 versus 15.

The CDR3 extends over 13 amino acids. Germline CDR1 and CDR2: LNHDA and SQIVND (reference sequence). V lost 4 bases to trimming and J lost 4 bases, with 10 bases between them. TCRdb reprocessed the 5' RACE reads with MiXCR, giving one entry per CDR3 protein. The table records some 250,000 distinct CDR3 sequences, more than 3.5% of them present only once. This clonotype was counted at least ten times. Its cognate antigen is unknown. The TCR was taken from a man aged 18 to 30 who received the YFV17D yellow fever vaccine. This chain links TRBV19 with TRBJ1-1; D gene ambiguous. Here the sequenced sample was PBMCs, taken 15 days after the yellow fever booster vaccination. CDR3 coding DNA: TGTGCCAGTAGTAACGAACCCAGCACTGAAGCTTTCTTT. Translating it yields CASSNEPSTEAFF.